These T cell receptor beta chains were read from a single sample in a study of cytomegalovirus exposure and HLA in healthy donors. Using immunoSEQ multiplex PCR, the repertoire was profiled, and TCRdb retains in-frame clones only, with some absent. The sample includes roughly 150,000 clones, 75% to 90% of them seen just once. The sample comprised PBMCs. These receptors were collected from a woman under 30 in good health and CMV-seronegative. Both conserved end residues are part of each CDR3. A D gene is named only where the DNA matches it firmly. Clone size is shown for a subset of rows, as once, few, many or a class of expanded clone.

cdr3_nt: TGTGCCAGCAGTTCGAGCCCAAATCAGCCCCAGCATTTT; cdr3_aa: CASSSSPNQPQHF; v_call: TRBV27; clone_size: few; d_call: NA; j_call: TRBJ1-5
cdr3_nt: TGTGCCAGCAGTGGGGGCAGGAGTTACACCGGGGAGCTGTTTTTT; cdr3_aa: CASSGGRSYTGELFF; v_call: TRBV2; clone_size: NA; d_call: NA; j_call: TRBJ2-2
cdr3_nt: TGTGCCATCAGTCAGGGAAGCACTGAAGCTTTCTTT; cdr3_aa: CAISQGSTEAFF; v_call: TRBV10-3; clone_size: NA; d_call: NA; j_call: TRBJ1-1
cdr3_nt: TGTGCCAGCAGTCCTAGCGGGAGAACCTACGAGCAGTACTTC; cdr3_aa: CASSPSGRTYEQYF; v_call: TRBV7-2; clone_size: NA; d_call: TRBD2; j_call: TRBJ2-7
cdr3_nt: TGTGCCAGCAGCTTGGACAGGGGTAACCAAGAGACCCAGTACTTC; cdr3_aa: CASSLDRGNQETQYF; v_call: TRBV7-9; clone_size: NA; d_call: TRBD1; j_call: TRBJ2-5
cdr3_nt: TGTGCCAGCAGTCCACGGGACAGGGGCGCAGAGACCCAGTACTTC; cdr3_aa: CASSPRDRGAETQYF; v_call: TRBV27; clone_size: NA; d_call: TRBD1; j_call: TRBJ2-5
cdr3_nt: TGTGCCTGGACCGGGGGAACCACTGAAGCTTTCTTT; cdr3_aa: CAWTGGTTEAFF; v_call: TRBV30; clone_size: NA; d_call: NA; j_call: TRBJ1-1
cdr3_nt: TGTGCCAGCAGCTTAGTCGGGAGGTGGGAGACCCAGTACTTC; cdr3_aa: CASSLVGRWETQYF; v_call: TRBV7-8; clone_size: NA; d_call: TRBD2; j_call: TRBJ2-5
cdr3_nt: TGCAGTGCTCCCGGTCTGGGCGGCTACACCTTC; cdr3_aa: CSAPGLGGYTF; v_call: TRBV20-1; clone_size: NA; d_call: NA; j_call: TRBJ1-2
cdr3_nt: TGTGCCAGCAGTGAAGAGGAGGGGTCCGTCTCACCCCTCCACTTT; cdr3_aa: CASSEEEGSVSPLHF; v_call: TRBV2; clone_size: NA; d_call: NA; j_call: TRBJ1-6
cdr3_nt: TGTGCCAGCCTGTCCGCGGGAGGGACTTCGACCGGGGAGCTGTTTTTT; cdr3_aa: CASLSAGGTSTGELFF; v_call: TRBV5-6; clone_size: NA; d_call: TRBD2; j_call: TRBJ2-2
cdr3_nt: TGTGCCAGCAGCCCACTAATAAGCTCCTATGGCTACACCTTC; cdr3_aa: CASSPLISSYGYTF; v_call: TRBV5-4; clone_size: NA; d_call: NA; j_call: TRBJ1-2
cdr3_nt: TGCGCCAGCAGCTTGGGGTCCGGGACTTTCACAGATACGCAGTATTTT; cdr3_aa: CASSLGSGTFTDTQYF; v_call: TRBV5-1; clone_size: NA; d_call: NA; j_call: TRBJ2-3
cdr3_nt: TGCGCCAGCAGCCAAGAGGGCCGGCTGCCTAATACGCAGTATTTT; cdr3_aa: CASSQEGRLPNTQYF; v_call: TRBV4-3; clone_size: NA; d_call: NA; j_call: TRBJ2-3
cdr3_nt: TGTGCCAGTAGTATTGGATTGGGGGCCGAGCAGTACTTC; cdr3_aa: CASSIGLGAEQYF; v_call: TRBV19; clone_size: NA; d_call: NA; j_call: TRBJ2-7
cdr3_nt: TGTGCCAGCCAAACCAGTGGGGGGAGGGATCAGCCCCAGCATTTT; cdr3_aa: CASQTSGGRDQPQHF; v_call: TRBV2; clone_size: NA; d_call: NA; j_call: TRBJ1-5
cdr3_nt: TGTGCCAGCAGCGTCCGGACTAGCGGTGACCCTCAGTTCTTC; cdr3_aa: CASSVRTSGDPQFF; v_call: TRBV9; clone_size: few; d_call: TRBD2; j_call: TRBJ2-1
cdr3_nt: TGTGCCAGCTCCCGGGACAGTCGCACAGATACGCAGTATTTT; cdr3_aa: CASSRDSRTDTQYF; v_call: TRBV7-3; clone_size: NA; d_call: TRBD1; j_call: TRBJ2-3
cdr3_nt: TGTGCCAGCAGCCCCCGCGGTCGCGCGGGGTCCTACGAGCAGTACTTC; cdr3_aa: CASSPRGRAGSYEQYF; v_call: TRBV14; clone_size: NA; d_call: NA; j_call: TRBJ2-7
cdr3_nt: TGTGCCAGCAGCGTAGCGGGGAGCCGGGACCAGTACTTC; cdr3_aa: CASSVAGSRDQYF; v_call: TRBV9; clone_size: NA; d_call: NA; j_call: TRBJ2-5
cdr3_nt: TGTGCCAGCAGCTTGGGGCACAACTCTGGAAACACCATATATTTT; cdr3_aa: CASSLGHNSGNTIYF; v_call: TRBV5-6; clone_size: NA; d_call: NA; j_call: TRBJ1-3
cdr3_nt: TGTGCCAGCACCCGGGGAGGCTCTGGAAACACCATATATTTT; cdr3_aa: CASTRGGSGNTIYF; v_call: TRBV6-5; clone_size: NA; d_call: NA; j_call: TRBJ1-3
cdr3_nt: TGTGCCAGCAGCCACGGACTAGCGGGAGTGAGGGGCACAGATACGCAGTATTTT; cdr3_aa: CASSHGLAGVRGTDTQYF; v_call: TRBV2; clone_size: NA; d_call: TRBD2; j_call: TRBJ2-3
cdr3_nt: TGTGCCAGCAGTTTAAAGAGGGATAGCAATCAGCCCCAGCATTTT; cdr3_aa: CASSLKRDSNQPQHF; v_call: TRBV27; clone_size: NA; d_call: NA; j_call: TRBJ1-5
cdr3_nt: TGTGCCAGCAGCCTACAGGGGGTCGGGCAAGAGACCCAGTACTTC; cdr3_aa: CASSLQGVGQETQYF; v_call: TRBV9; clone_size: NA; d_call: TRBD1; j_call: TRBJ2-5
cdr3_nt: TGTGCCAGCACGGGTGAAGAGACCCAGTACTTC; cdr3_aa: CASTGEETQYF; v_call: TRBV6-1; clone_size: NA; d_call: NA; j_call: TRBJ2-5
cdr3_nt: TGTGCCTGGAATCGGGGCGGGGGAGCGGATGAAAAACTGTTTTTT; cdr3_aa: CAWNRGGGADEKLFF; v_call: TRBV30; clone_size: NA; d_call: NA; j_call: TRBJ1-4
cdr3_nt: TGCGCCAGCAGCCCAGGGACAGGGAGCACAGATACGCAGTATTTT; cdr3_aa: CASSPGTGSTDTQYF; v_call: TRBV4-3; clone_size: NA; d_call: TRBD1; j_call: TRBJ2-3
cdr3_nt: TGTGCCAGCAGCAGTGAAGGGACAGGGTACACTGAAGCTTTCTTT; cdr3_aa: CASSSEGTGYTEAFF; v_call: TRBV7-9; clone_size: NA; d_call: TRBD1; j_call: TRBJ1-1
cdr3_nt: TGTGCCAGCAGTGACTATTCGGGTCAGGACAGGCAAGTCGATCAGCCCCAGCATTTT; cdr3_aa: CASSDYSGQDRQVDQPQHF; v_call: TRBV2; clone_size: NA; d_call: TRBD1; j_call: TRBJ1-5
cdr3_nt: TGTGCCAGCAGCTCGCGACCGGGGTCGAGCTCTGGAAACACCATATATTTT; cdr3_aa: CASSSRPGSSSGNTIYF; v_call: TRBV7-9; clone_size: NA; d_call: NA; j_call: TRBJ1-3
cdr3_nt: TGTGCCAGCAGCTTCCCCACGGCAGGCTACGAGCAGTACTTC; cdr3_aa: CASSFPTAGYEQYF; v_call: TRBV13; clone_size: once; d_call: NA; j_call: TRBJ2-7
cdr3_nt: TGTGCCAGCCTCCCCCGGGGGTTTTATAATTCACCCCTCCACTTT; cdr3_aa: CASLPRGFYNSPLHF; v_call: TRBV27; clone_size: once; d_call: NA; j_call: TRBJ1-6
cdr3_nt: TGTGCCAGCAGTTACAGCGGCAGGGGGCCCTACGAGCAGTACTTC; cdr3_aa: CASSYSGRGPYEQYF; v_call: TRBV6-6; clone_size: few; d_call: TRBD1; j_call: TRBJ2-7
cdr3_nt: TGTGCCAGCAGCGGTGGACAGGGGGCGGACGAGCAGTACTTC; cdr3_aa: CASSGGQGADEQYF; v_call: TRBV6-1; clone_size: NA; d_call: TRBD1; j_call: TRBJ2-7
cdr3_nt: TGTGCCAGTAGTTCTTTAGTGGGACAAGAGCAGTTCTTC; cdr3_aa: CASSSLVGQEQFF; v_call: TRBV19; clone_size: NA; d_call: NA; j_call: TRBJ2-1
cdr3_nt: TGCAGCATACTTCGGACAGGGGCGAACACCGGGGAGCTGTTTTTT; cdr3_aa: CSILRTGANTGELFF; v_call: TRBV29-1; clone_size: NA; d_call: TRBD1; j_call: TRBJ2-2
cdr3_nt: TGCAGCGTTGTAACAGGGGCAAACACTGAAGCTTTCTTT; cdr3_aa: CSVVTGANTEAFF; v_call: TRBV29-1; clone_size: NA; d_call: TRBD1; j_call: TRBJ1-1
cdr3_nt: TGTGCCAGCAGAGGGCCGGGGGGCTACACCTTC; cdr3_aa: CASRGPGGYTF; v_call: TRBV7-9; clone_size: NA; d_call: NA; j_call: TRBJ1-2
cdr3_nt: TGTGCCAGCTCACCAGAGATTTCGAGAAATCAGCCCCAGCATTTT; cdr3_aa: CASSPEISRNQPQHF; v_call: TRBV18; clone_size: NA; d_call: NA; j_call: TRBJ1-5
cdr3_nt: TGTGCCAGCAGTTTTAGGGCAGGGATGGGCTACGATGGCTACACCTTC; cdr3_aa: CASSFRAGMGYDGYTF; v_call: TRBV27; clone_size: once; d_call: NA; j_call: TRBJ1-2
cdr3_nt: TGCAGCGTTCGGGATAGCAATCAGCCCCAGCATTTT; cdr3_aa: CSVRDSNQPQHF; v_call: TRBV29-1; clone_size: NA; d_call: NA; j_call: TRBJ1-5
cdr3_nt: TGTGCCAGCAGCCGGACAGGTGAAACCTACAATGAGCAGTTCTTC; cdr3_aa: CASSRTGETYNEQFF; v_call: TRBV9; clone_size: NA; d_call: TRBD1; j_call: TRBJ2-1
cdr3_nt: TGTGCCAGCTCAGATAGTAACTATGGCTACACCTTC; cdr3_aa: CASSDSNYGYTF; v_call: TRBV18; clone_size: few; d_call: NA; j_call: TRBJ1-2